A single sample is the source of the 20 T cell receptor beta chains below, sequenced in a study of blood T cell repertoires in COVID-19. The table came from immunoSEQ multiplex PCR; TCRdb's copy has only in-frame clones and leaves some out. The profile shows about 82,000 clones, 80% to 90% of them singletons. Sequencing input: PBMCs or T cells enriched from blood (not recorded which). These receptors came from a woman aged 45-65 years with acute COVID-19.

The gene calls are TRBV10-1 and TRBJ2-5, with TRBD1 identical over 7 bases. V gave up 4 bases and J gave up 3 bases; unmatched junction bases: 8. There are 15 residues in the CDR3. Germline lookup yields CDR1 WNHNN and CDR2 SYGVQD (reference sequence). The CDR3 is CASSGDGTAEETQYF. As DNA, the CDR3 is TGCGCCAGCAGTGGGGACGGGACAGCTGAAGAGACCCAGTACTTC.

This chain connects TRBV7-2 to TRBJ2-7; D perhaps matches TRBD2 (7 bases). This CDR3 region has 16 residues. V was cut by 7 bases and J by 5 bases, with 24 bases left in between. The V gene's germline CDR1 is SGHTA and CDR2 FQGNSA. CDR3 nucleotides: TGTGCCAGCAACTCGCTCGGGGGCGGGAGTAGGGACGAGCAGTACTTC. Translation gives CASNSLGGGSRDEQYF.

The V and J genes are TRBV7-2 and TRBJ1-6, with D uncertain. Germline CDR1 and CDR2: SGHTA and FQGNSA. V was pared by 2 bases and J by 9 bases, with 5 bases between. This CDR3 has 12 residues. The CDR3 loop reads CASSLTGSPLHF. The CDR3 coding sequence is TGTGCCAGCAGCTTAACGGGTTCACCCCTCCACTTT. Based on the CDR3 plus reference TRBV7-2 and TRBJ1-6, the full variable domain is GAGVSQSPSNKVTEKGKDVELRCDPISGHTALYWYRQSLGQGLEFLIYFQGNSAPDKSGLPSDRFSAERTGGSVSTLTIQRTQQEDSAVYLCASSLTGSPLHFGNGTRLTVT.

The genes are TRBV28 and TRBJ1-5; 7 bases are shared with TRBD1. This CDR3 is built from 15 residues. The germline V gene encodes CDR1 MDHEN and CDR2 SYDVKM. J gave up 8 bases and V 6 bases, and 13 bases lay outside the gene matches. The CDR3: CASSSSGTAMEPQHF. CDR3 sequence (DNA): TGTGCCAGCAGCTCCTCCGGGACAGCTATGGAGCCCCAGCATTTT. Using reference TRBV28 and TRBJ1-5 for the parts outside the CDR3, the full variable domain is DVKVTQSSRYLVKRTGEKVFLECVQDMDHENMFWYRQDPGLGLRLIYFSYDVKMKEKGDIPEGYSVSREKKERFSLILESASTNQTSMYLCASSSSGTAMEPQHFGDGTRLSIL.

This chain joins TRBV18 and TRBJ2-7; possibly TRBD1 for D (5 bases). V lost 1 base to trimming and J lost 2 bases, with 6 bases between them. The CDR3 length is 13 residues. Germline V gene data show CDR1 as KGHSH and CDR2 as LQKENI. DNA of the CDR3: TGTGCCAGCTCACCACGGGGCCCCTACGAGCAGTACTTC. This sequence encodes CASSPRGPYEQYF.

The CDR3 bases are TGTGCCAGCAGCCCCTCCAGGGATCCCCACAACTATGGCTACACCTTC. Amino acid sequence: CASSPSRDPHNYGYTF. V is TRBV7-2 and J is TRBJ1-2, with D tentatively TRBD1 (5 bases). The V and J ends lost 5 bases and 2 bases respectively, with 18 bases between them. Germline V gene sequence: CDR1 SGHTA, CDR2 FQGNSA. The CDR3 is 16 residues long.

The chain employs TRBV19 and TRBJ2-1; 10 bases map to TRBD1. The CDR3 runs 16 residues. Trimming cost V 7 bases and J 9 bases; bases outside gene matches: 15. Germline lookup yields CDR1 LNHDA and CDR2 SQIVND (reference sequence). This CDR3 reads CASMRQGAVIGGEQFF. CDR3 DNA: TGTGCCAGTATGAGACAGGGGGCGGTGATTGGTGGTGAGCAGTTCTTC.

This clone has a handful of counts. This chain links TRBV18 with TRBJ2-1; 10 nucleotides align to TRBD1. Germline V gives CDR1 KGHSH, CDR2 LQKENI. After removal of 6 bases from V and 6 bases from J, the junction contained 8 bases not matched to a gene. CDR3 size: 15 residues. In nucleotides, the CDR3 is TGTGCCAGCTCCCCGACAGGGGGCGCCTCCAATGAGCAGTTCTTC. This translates into CASSPTGGASNEQFF.

The chain is built from TRBV7-9 and TRBJ1-2; 8 nucleotides agree with TRBD1. Germline V gene data show CDR1 as SEHNR and CDR2 as FQNEAQ (reference sequence). V shed 5 bases, J shed 8 bases, and the junction held 10 bases outside the gene matches. The CDR3 runs 14 residues. For the CDR3, the DNA is TGTGCCAGCAGCCGCGACAGGGGCGAAAAGGGCTACACCTTC. This encodes CASSRDRGEKGYTF.

The rearrangement links TRBV5-1 to TRBJ1-1; no clear D gene. Germline V gene sequence: CDR1 SGHRS, CDR2 YFSETQ. Trimming removed 0 bases at V and 1 base at J, with 13 bases between. The CDR3 has 16 amino acids. The CDR3 here is CASSLARVGGNTEAFF. The CDR3 nucleotides are TGCGCCAGCAGCTTGGCCAGAGTAGGCGGGAACACTGAAGCTTTCTTT.

The V and J genes are TRBV11-2 and TRBJ2-1; possibly TRBD2 for D (6 bases). With 2 bases removed from V and 2 bases from J, the gap between germline ends came to 10 bases. The CDR3 totals 15 residues. Germline loops: CDR1 SGHAT, CDR2 FQNNGV. CDR3 DNA sequence: TGTGCCAGCAGCTTATATGCTAGCGCCTACAATGAGCAGTTCTTC. Its translation: CASSLYASAYNEQFF.

The rearrangement uses TRBV5-1 and TRBJ2-1; TRBD1 is a possible D gene (6 bases). Germline V gives CDR1 SGHRS, CDR2 YFSETQ. V lost 4 bases and J lost 1, with 9 bases in between. The CDR3 extends over 14 amino acids. As DNA, the CDR3 is TGCGCCAGCAGCACACAGGGATCCTACAATGAGCAGTTCTTC. This gives the protein CASSTQGSYNEQFF.

The CDR3 is CASTPTGVLGEQYF. The CDR3 DNA is TGCGCCAGCACCCCGACAGGGGTTTTGGGTGAGCAGTACTTC. The rearrangement joins TRBV5-1 to TRBJ2-7; TRBD1 matches 8 bases. The CDR3 runs to 14 residues. Losses at the gene ends were 6 bases for V and 7 bases for J; bases not matched to a gene: 12. Germline V gives CDR1 SGHRS, CDR2 YFSETQ.

The rearrangement uses TRBV30 and TRBJ1-1; TRBD1 might be the D (5 bases). The V end lost 0 bases, the J end lost 4 bases, and 9 bases lay between the germline ends. Germline V gene data show CDR1 as GTSNPN and CDR2 as SVGIG (reference sequence). There are 13 residues in the CDR3. The DNA for the CDR3 is TGTGCCTGGAGTGTCGATAGGGGCACTGAAGCTTTCTTT. Residues: CAWSVDRGTEAFF.

The chain employs TRBV7-9 and TRBJ1-5; 10 bases are a match to TRBD1. CDR1 is SEHNR, CDR2 FQNEAQ, per germline (reference sequence). Germline trimming cut 0 bases from V and 2 bases from J; bases unmatched to any gene: 4. This CDR3 spans 17 amino acids. CDR3 in amino acids: CASSLARGTGGNQPQHF. The CDR3 DNA reads TGTGCCAGCAGCTTAGCTAGGGGGACAGGGGGCAATCAGCCCCAGCATTTT.

This clone was seen more than once but under ten times. The V and J genes are TRBV27 and TRBJ1-4; D is possibly TRBD1 (6 bases). The CDR3 has 12 amino acids. Germline V gene lookup returns CDR1 MNHEY and CDR2 SMNVEV (reference sequence). The V end lost 8 bases, the J end lost 17 bases, and 21 bases lay between the germline ends. The CDR3 loop is CASGSGGLPLFF. CDR3 sequence (DNA): TGTGCCAGCGGAAGTGGGGGCCTGCCGTTATTTTTT.

V is TRBV19 and J is TRBJ1-2; 8 bases match TRBD1. V lost 10 bases to trimming and J lost 6 bases; unmatched junction nucleotides: 13. From germline, CDR1 is LNHDA and CDR2 SQIVND (reference sequence). This CDR3 comprises 14 residues. CDR3 residues: CATPAGTGGHGYTF. The CDR3 DNA reads TGTGCCACCCCCGCGGGGACAGGAGGCCATGGCTACACCTTC.

The chain carries TRBV3-1 (or the pseudogene TRBV3-2) and TRBJ2-4; 9 bases line up with TRBD1. With 4 bases clipped from V and 13 bases from J, the junction kept 5 bases outside the gene matches. Per the germline V gene, CDR1 is LGHDT and CDR2 is YNNKEL (reference sequence). This CDR3 spans 12 amino acids. CDR3 sequence (DNA): TGTGCCAGCAGCCCCAACAGGGGGCCACAGTACTTC. Residues: CASSPNRGPQYF.

This clone was observed once. V gene TRBV7-9 combines with J gene TRBJ2-7; 14 bases fit TRBD2. Germline-derived CDR1 and CDR2 are SEHNR and FQNEAQ (reference sequence). Losses at the gene ends were 5 bases for V and 3 bases for J; bases not matched to a gene: 3. There are 15 residues in the CDR3. In DNA, the CDR3 is TGTGCCAGCAGCCCGGGACTAGCGGGAGTCTACGAGCAGTACTTC. Its protein is CASSPGLAGVYEQYF.

V is TRBV7-2 and J is TRBJ1-1, with D hard to call. Germline lookup yields CDR1 SGHTA and CDR2 FQGNSA. Trimming cost V 4 bases and J 3 bases, with 12 bases left between them. CDR3 length: 14 residues. The CDR3 sequence is CASSWRNGHTEAFF. The DNA for the CDR3 is TGTGCCAGCAGCTGGAGGAACGGGCACACTGAAGCTTTCTTT.